This TCR beta chain comes out of a study of shared clonotypes between healthy human individuals. Assay used: immunoSEQ multiplex PCR; TCRdb lists only in-frame clones, some missing. The sample records around 330,000 clones, roughly 70% being singletons. Trimming pared 7 bases from V and 2 bases from J, leaving 4 bases between. There are 11 residues in the CDR3. Germline V gives CDR1 MGHDK, CDR2 SYGVNS. This TCR was sampled from a man under 40 in good health. Material for sequencing was memory CD4+ T cells sorted from blood. This sample's subset: CD45RA-negative fraction. The chain recombines TRBV25-1 with TRBJ2-3; D uncertain. In nucleotides, the CDR3 is TGTGCCAGCACCCTCACAGATACGCAGTATTTT. Translating gives CASTLTDTQYF.